This TCR beta chain comes out of a study of OX40 agonist ivuxolimab in advanced cancers. Notes on this clone: The antigen is undetermined.

The CDR3 has 13 amino acids. Germline CDR1 is ENHRY and CDR2 is SYGVKD. The germline V and J ends were trimmed by 8 bases and 8 bases, with 16 bases remaining between them. TCRdb keeps only in-frame clones here, not all; method: immunoSEQ multiplex PCR. The data show roughly 49,000 clones, with 88% seen just once and around 3.5% held by the top ten. Study observations and caveats: Among the lowest peripheral clonal expansion occurred in 0.1-3.0 mg/kg partial responders. By week 6 at 0.1 to 3.0 mg/kg, blood CD4+ and CD8+ T cells had expanded clonally.

The chain links TRBV10-3 to TRBJ1-5; D is unclear. The clonotype comes from an adult with an advanced solid tumor such as melanoma, head and neck, liver or kidney cancer. The material was CD4+ or CD8+ T cells sorted from blood, obtained in a trial of the OX40 agonist ivuxolimab. The CDR3 sequence: CAIGGGSLEPQHF. Written as DNA, the CDR3 is TGTGCCATCGGAGGTGGCAGCCTTGAGCCCCAGCATTTT.